This TCR beta chain was documented in a study of blood T cell repertoires in COVID-19. As for the study in general: Italy, Spain and the United States were the sources of the convalescent and acute COVID-19 samples. T cells, B-cell-depleted T cells, or PBMCs supplied cDNA or gDNA.

In the authors' workflow: From reference gene primer amplification, estimates of nucleated cell counts were derived. Only in-frame clones appear in the TCRdb table, and some are missing; sequencing was by immunoSEQ multiplex PCR. V and J calls and clone size are those listed in that table; D and trimming were worked out from the DNA. The top ten clones hold approximately 2% of a sample with around 220,000 clones, around nine tenths of them seen once. Germline CDR1 MNHEY, CDR2 SVGAGI. V was shortened by 8 bases and J by 0 bases, with 12 bases between the two germline ends. The CDR3 has 14 residues. The TCR comes from a woman between 40 and 55 years old who had recovered from COVID-19. The sequenced sample was peripheral blood. The chain is built from TRBV6-5 and TRBJ2-3; possible D gene TRBD2, 6 bases. The CDR3 loop reads CASRRGPSTDTQYF. The CDR3 coding sequence is TGTGCCAGCCGGAGGGGACCGAGCACAGATACGCAGTATTTT.